This T cell receptor (beta chain) was identified during a study of blood T cell repertoires in COVID-19 (dated by TCRdb to the early 2020s). Regarding the complete study: Samples covering the acute and convalescent phases of COVID-19 were provided by collaborators in the United States, Italy and Spain. Sample metadata almost always included a de-identified subject ID, COVID-19 status, age in years and sex. The repertoires were released in a freely available public database meant as a resource for research on the immune response to SARS-CoV-2. Deeply sampled blood TCRbeta repertoires from subjects exposed to, actively infected with, or recovered from COVID-19 were included in the dataset. The samples were drawn from two sources: the first 160 participants of the ongoing ImmuneRACE study, and 1,000 to 1,500 subjects contributed by 6 global collaborators. HLA class I and class II types, where available, came from metadata supplied by the sample provider rather than from assay-based typing. The prospective study material was composed of cDNA or gDNA derived from T cells, B-cell-depleted T cells, or PBMCs. Study-level results and caveats: Clinical and demographic metadata were provided uncurated, with the amount varying by source and participant.

TCRbeta CDR3 regions were amplified from genomic DNA by means of the immunoSEQ Assay, a bias-controlled multiplex PCR. Regarding the original processing steps: Nucleated cell counts per sample were estimated from amplification of reference gene primers within the assay. Sequence reads were collapsed and filtered to measure the absolute abundance of every unique TCRbeta CDR3 rearrangement. Productive Simpson clonality was computed per sample as the square root of Simpson's diversity index over productive rearrangements. TCRdb mirrors the immuneACCESS table, restricted to in-frame sequences. Some clones are absent from its copies; in checked studies, under half trace to an unresolved V gene, and the reason for the others is unknown. The D gene and trimming were derived from the DNA, and the V and J assignments and clone size from that table. Present in this sample are some 33,000 clones, about 82% of which were seen just once. Together, the top ten hold 6.5% to 7.5% of the sample.

The CDR3 covers 15 residues, taking in both the cysteine and the phenylalanine. The only DNA kept is the CDR3, 45 bases in frame from the first base. For this chain, trimming is 8 bases at the V end and 2 bases at the J end, and the number of junction bases without a gene match is 6. For CDR1 and CDR2, the germline V gene lists SGHTA and FQGNSA. Whole blood was collected in K2EDTA tubes by collaborating institutions according to the institutions' own protocols. For TCRbeta analysis, collaborator samples were shipped as frozen whole blood, as isolated PBMCs, or as DNA extracted from either sample type. A remark on this clone: The antigen it binds to is not known. Base quality data are lacking; no much larger clone is found one base away.

The TCR comes from a man aged 60 to 69 with active COVID-19. The chain is assembled from TRBV7-2 and TRBJ2-3; a stretch of 11 junction bases matches TRBD2. The sample was peripheral blood. Here is the DNA: TGTGCCAGCTCAAAGGGACTAGCGGACACAGATACGCAGTATTTT. Its product reads: CASSKGLADTDTQYF.